Sequencing of this T cell receptor beta chain was carried out in a study of response to subunit inactivated influenza vaccine. Via MiXCR, TCRdb re-called the RT-PCR reads, giving one row per CDR3 protein. The sample records fewer than 350,000 distinct CDR3 sequences, roughly 22% being singletons. The V gene's germline CDR1 is MNHEY and CDR2 SMNVEV (reference sequence). The ends lost 3 bases at V and 6 bases at J; junction bases unmatched: 1. This CDR3 region has 15 residues. Ten or more counts support this clonotype. Antigen: not known. Notes on the study in general: Each seasonal flu vaccination may recruit only limited new T cells, authors suggested.

The chain carries TRBV27 and TRBJ2-1, with 14 bases identical to TRBD2. This TCR came from a man between 50 and 75 years old who received an inactivated influenza vaccine. Sequences were derived from PBMCs from blood, sampled roughly 20 months after vaccination. This CDR3 reads CASSLTSGGANEQFF. DNA of the CDR3: TGTGCCAGCAGTTTGACTAGCGGGGGGGCCAATGAGCAGTTCTTC.